Listed below are T cell receptor beta chains from one sample, sequenced in a study of tumor and adjacent non-tumor tissue in lung cancer. In TCRdb, the multiplex PCR reads were re-called with MiXCR into one record per CDR3 protein. The table has fewer than 130,000 distinct CDR3 sequences, 84% seen once; the top ten hold approximately 22%. The sequencing sample was made of lung tumor tissue. These TCRs come from a man aged 65 to 79 with non-small cell lung cancer. Both conserved end residues are part of each CDR3.

V gene: TRBV4-3
CDR3 length: 15
CDR3 protein: CARSRTGGNNEKLFF

V gene: TRBV6-5
CDR3 length: 15
CDR3 protein: CAVRRGLAGSYEEYF

V gene: TRBV9
CDR3 length: 15
CDR3 protein: CASSASGSTAYEQYF

V gene: TRBV7-8
CDR3 length: 17
CDR3 protein: CSSSLMAGATGGNVLTF

V gene: TRBV6-2/TRBV6-3
CDR3 length: 15
CDR3 protein: CASSNSWRISDTQYF

V gene: TRBV6-2/TRBV6-3
CDR3 length: 16
CDR3 protein: CASSTNPRDHTVGLFF

V gene: TRBV6-1
CDR3 length: 14
CDR3 protein: CASHYRGFNQPLHF

V gene: TRBV5-5
CDR3 length: 14
CDR3 protein: CASTGQLRGTESFF

V gene: TRBV29-1
CDR3 length: 12
CDR3 protein: CSGERGVETHYF

V gene: TRBV6-6
CDR3 length: 13
CDR3 protein: CASSYSRGCEKYF

V gene: TRBV20-1
CDR3 length: 14
CDR3 protein: CSVRAGQMYSPLHF

V gene: TRBV5-6
CDR3 length: 17
CDR3 protein: CASSATRTGVVGNIHYF

V gene: TRBV23-1
CDR3 length: 14
CDR3 protein: CASSQGQVVCEQYF

V gene: TRBV20-1
CDR3 length: 16
CDR3 protein: CSAKTSGGPSTDTQYF

V gene: TRBV28
CDR3 length: 11
CDR3 protein: CTSSGGYEQYF

V gene: TRBV4-1
CDR3 length: 14
CDR3 protein: CANSEQWGQGTQYF

V gene: TRBV4-1
CDR3 length: 17
CDR3 protein: CASVPSAGTRSYNEQFF

V gene: TRBV9
CDR3 length: 15
CDR3 protein: CASSAGTSDYNEQFF

V gene: TRBV29-1
CDR3 length: 16
CDR3 protein: CSVEVIWKGGSYEQYF

V gene: TRBV5-5
CDR3 length: 13
CDR3 protein: CASGLDLNTEAFF

V gene: TRBV11-2
CDR3 length: 12
CDR3 protein: CASNDITGELLF

V gene: TRBV19
CDR3 length: 14
CDR3 protein: CAGSTDRVQETQYF

V gene: TRBV6-6
CDR3 length: 14
CDR3 protein: CANSCDRTSYEQYF

V gene: TRBV11-2
CDR3 length: 12
CDR3 protein: CASSLINTGAFF

V gene: TRBV7-9
CDR3 length: 13
CDR3 protein: CASSQRVNTEAFF

V gene: TRBV6-1
CDR3 length: 13
CDR3 protein: CASNDQDLETQYF

V gene: TRBV4-2
CDR3 length: 16
CDR3 protein: CASSQDWGTTSYEQYF

V gene: TRBV4-2
CDR3 length: 15
CDR3 protein: CAGSQVALTGDEQYF

V gene: TRBV4-3
CDR3 length: 14
CDR3 protein: CASSQGTYSYEQFF

V gene: TRBV6-5
CDR3 length: 14
CDR3 protein: CASSTGDLGSEAFF

V gene: TRBV6-1
CDR3 length: 14
CDR3 protein: CDSSEGQGRREQYF

V gene: TRBV11-2
CDR3 length: 16
CDR3 protein: CASSRLSGRGLETQYF

V gene: TRBV28
CDR3 length: 15
CDR3 protein: CTSSPSTSGNQPQHF

V gene: TRBV6-1
CDR3 length: 13
CDR3 protein: CTSSGGQGHGYIF

V gene: TRBV29-1
CDR3 length: 12
CDR3 protein: CSVEFGGETQYF

V gene: TRBV6-5
CDR3 length: 17
CDR3 protein: CASMLLAGVTSPYEQYF

V gene: TRBV11-2
CDR3 length: 18
CDR3 protein: CSSSLHVWDWASYNVQFF

V gene: TRBV6-6
CDR3 length: 14
CDR3 protein: CASSLGQGNYGYTF

V gene: TRBV10-3
CDR3 length: 15
CDR3 protein: CDISENGQAGTEALF

V gene: TRBV5-4
CDR3 length: 17
CDR3 protein: CVSCTGTGGGINSPLHF

V gene: TRBV4-1
CDR3 length: 14
CDR3 protein: CVSSQAVSRGTLYF

V gene: TRBV6-2/TRBV6-3
CDR3 length: 13
CDR3 protein: CDGNQGIPETQYF

V gene: TRBV29-1
CDR3 length: 14
CDR3 protein: CSVFGKGTKNEAVF

V gene: TRBV5-6
CDR3 length: 17
CDR3 protein: CASSRDRGPTSNQPQHF

V gene: TRBV6-5
CDR3 length: 14
CDR3 protein: CASSNSAARTEAFF

V gene: TRBV11-3
CDR3 length: 17
CDR3 protein: CASSLTTGLTNQETQYF

V gene: TRBV30
CDR3 length: 15
CDR3 protein: CAWRGVDGEKYGYTF

V gene: TRBV29-1
CDR3 length: 12
CDR3 protein: CSARQGADTQYF

V gene: TRBV29-1
CDR3 length: 18
CDR3 protein: CSIVGERGGPSGANVLTF

V gene: TRBV5-6
CDR3 length: 16
CDR3 protein: CASSLLGGANQETHYF

V gene: TRBV10-2
CDR3 length: 14
CDR3 protein: CASSESRGSLGYTF

V gene: TRBV5-1
CDR3 length: 13
CDR3 protein: CASSSGDRAEAFF

V gene: TRBV10-2
CDR3 length: 17
CDR3 protein: CASIPSSAYSGANVLTF